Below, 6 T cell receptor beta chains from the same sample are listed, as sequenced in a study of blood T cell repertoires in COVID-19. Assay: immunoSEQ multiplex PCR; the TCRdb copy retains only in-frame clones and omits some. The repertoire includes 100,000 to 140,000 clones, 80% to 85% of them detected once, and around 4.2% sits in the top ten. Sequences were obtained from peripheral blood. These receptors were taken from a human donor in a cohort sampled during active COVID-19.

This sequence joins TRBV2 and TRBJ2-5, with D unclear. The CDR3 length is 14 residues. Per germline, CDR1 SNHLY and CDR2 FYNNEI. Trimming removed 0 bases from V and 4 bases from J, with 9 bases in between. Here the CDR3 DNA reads TGTGCCAGCAGTGAAGCGCTTAGTGGAGAGACCCAGTACTTC. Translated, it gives CASSEALSGETQYF.

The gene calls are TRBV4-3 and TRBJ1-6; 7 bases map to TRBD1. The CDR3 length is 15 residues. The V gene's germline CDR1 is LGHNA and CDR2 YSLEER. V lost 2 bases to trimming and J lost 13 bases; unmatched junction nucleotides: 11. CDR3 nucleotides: TGCGCCAGCAGCCAACCGGGACAGCCTGGGGAGCCCCTCCACTTT. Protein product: CASSQPGQPGEPLHF.

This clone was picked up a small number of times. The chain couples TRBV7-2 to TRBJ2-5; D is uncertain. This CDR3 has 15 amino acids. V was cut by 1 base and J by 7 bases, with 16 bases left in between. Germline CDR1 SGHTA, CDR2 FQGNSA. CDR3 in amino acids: CASSLGAGVDGTQYF. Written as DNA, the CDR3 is TGTGCCAGCAGCTTAGGGGCAGGCGTTGATGGGACCCAGTACTTC.

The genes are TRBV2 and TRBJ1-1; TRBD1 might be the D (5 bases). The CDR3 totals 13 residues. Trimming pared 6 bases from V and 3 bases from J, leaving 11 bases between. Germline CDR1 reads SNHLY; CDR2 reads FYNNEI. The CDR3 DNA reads TGTGCCAGCAGGGTCCAGGGTGACACTGAAGCTTTCTTT. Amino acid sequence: CASRVQGDTEAFF.

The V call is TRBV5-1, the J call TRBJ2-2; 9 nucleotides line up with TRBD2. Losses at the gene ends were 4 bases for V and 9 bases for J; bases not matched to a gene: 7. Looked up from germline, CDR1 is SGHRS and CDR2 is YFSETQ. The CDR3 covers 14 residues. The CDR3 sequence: CASSGTSSFRELFF. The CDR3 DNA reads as TGCGCCAGCAGCGGGACTAGCTCGTTCCGGGAGCTGTTTTTT.

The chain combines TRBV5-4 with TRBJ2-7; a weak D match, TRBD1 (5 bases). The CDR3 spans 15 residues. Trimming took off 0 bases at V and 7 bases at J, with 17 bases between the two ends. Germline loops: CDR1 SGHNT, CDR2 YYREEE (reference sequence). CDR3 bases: TGTGCCAGCAGCTTGGCCGGAAGGGTTTCAGGGGAGCAGTACTTC. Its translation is CASSLAGRVSGEQYF.